This T cell receptor beta chain was recovered during a study of siplizumab effects on memory and regulatory T cells. Whole-study findings and limits: It seemed that naive T cells were more diverse than memory cells and were major contributors to the alloresponse.

This clone showed up just once. The antigen remains unidentified. Libraries were prepared by immunoSEQ multiplex PCR; TCRdb keeps only in-frame clonotypes and omits some of them. The sample has about 100,000 clones, roughly 93% seen once. There are 13 residues in the CDR3. Germline V gene sequence: CDR1 MNHEY, CDR2 SMNVEV (reference sequence). V dropped 6 bases and J dropped 4 bases, with 12 bases sitting between them. The sequencing input was non-Treg CD4+ T cells sorted from blood. The sequence was collected from a human donor in good health. The chain has TRBV27 and TRBJ1-1; D is perhaps TRBD1 (6 bases). CDR3 residues: CASRRGGSTEAFF. The DNA of the CDR3 is TGTGCCAGCAGAAGGGGGGGAAGCACTGAAGCTTTCTTT.